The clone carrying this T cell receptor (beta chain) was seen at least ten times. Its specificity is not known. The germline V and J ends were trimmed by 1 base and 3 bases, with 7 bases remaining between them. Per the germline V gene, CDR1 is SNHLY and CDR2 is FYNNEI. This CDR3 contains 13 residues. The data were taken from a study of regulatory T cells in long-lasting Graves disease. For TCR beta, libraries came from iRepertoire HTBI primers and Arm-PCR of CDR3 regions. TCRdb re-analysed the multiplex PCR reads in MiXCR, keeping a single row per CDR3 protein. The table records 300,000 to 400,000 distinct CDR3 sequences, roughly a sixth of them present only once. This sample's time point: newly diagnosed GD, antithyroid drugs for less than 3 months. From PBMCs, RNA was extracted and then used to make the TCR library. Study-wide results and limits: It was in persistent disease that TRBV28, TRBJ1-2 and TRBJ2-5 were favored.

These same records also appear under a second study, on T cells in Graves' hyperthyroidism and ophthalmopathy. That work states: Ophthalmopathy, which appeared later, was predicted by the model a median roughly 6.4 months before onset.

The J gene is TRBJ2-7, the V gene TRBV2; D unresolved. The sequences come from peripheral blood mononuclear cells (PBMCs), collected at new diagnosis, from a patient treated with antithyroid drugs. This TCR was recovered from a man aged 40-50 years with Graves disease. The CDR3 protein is CASSEVRNYEQYF. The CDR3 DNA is TGTGCCAGCAGTGAAGTCCGGAACTACGAGCAGTACTTC. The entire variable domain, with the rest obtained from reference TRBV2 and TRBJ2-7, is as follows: EPEVTQTPSHQVTQMGQEVILRCVPISNHLYFYWYRQILGQKVEFLVSFYNNEISEKSEIFDDQFSVERPDGSNFTLKIRSTKLEDSAMYFCASSEVRNYEQYFGPGTRLTVT.